What follows is one TCR beta chain and its context. Its cognate antigen has yet to be identified. Base qualities are not recorded, but no much larger clone differs from it by a single base. The sample comes from a study of blood T cells in healthy people across ages (dated by TCRdb to about 2015). Regarding the research as a whole: In model experiments, template switching captured roughly one uniquely barcoded TCR beta cDNA molecule for every two T cells. Age-related changes in TCR beta repertoire diversity were measured in the study by deep sequencing normalized with unique cDNA molecular identifiers. Four age groups were formed from the donors: young (average about 17 years), middle-aged (just under 40), aged (roughly 59) and long-lived (roughly 81). To avoid experimental bias, donors of different ages were distributed randomly across sequencing lanes. Two additional independent replicas of 1 million unique cDNA reads from the same blood draw were analyzed for two donors (one aged 18 to 29 and one aged 80 or older). General findings and caveats noted by the study authors: Because profiling used bulk unsorted PBMCs, naive and antigen-experienced compartments could not be compared conclusively. Compared with the aged group, the long-lived group had more naive CD4+ T cells, fewer expanded clones and increased TCR diversity, suggesting age selection. The percentage of naive T cells measured by flow cytometry correlated strongly with observed TCR beta diversity. Observed TCR beta diversity per million T cells fell roughly linearly with age, and a significant reduction was already apparent by age around 36. Donor CMV infection status was unknown, potentially confounding age-related changes in expanded clonotypes. Estimates of total diversity based on one million sequenced T cells were considered lower bounds and underestimates.

Sequences SGHRS (CDR1) and YFSETQ (CDR2) are obtained from the germline V gene. The CDR3 numbers 15 residues from cysteine through phenylalanine. Of all the DNA, just the CDR3 is kept, 45 bases in frame from base 1. V was cut back by 0 bases and J by 6 bases, leaving a gap of 12 bases between them. Donors were 39 systemically healthy Caucasian individuals from Russia aged roughly 6 to 90 years. Around 9.7 milliliters of peripheral blood were collected from each donor into EDTA-treated Vacutainer tubes. Ficoll-Paque density-gradient centrifugation was used to isolate PBMCs, with at least 6.5 million per sample. Total RNA was extracted from PBMCs with Trizol reagent, with at least 6 micrograms obtained per sample. The percentages of naive CD45RAhigh/CD27high T cells were determined by flow cytometry on a PBMC aliquot from every donor. The library was made by 5' RACE. Instrument on record: Illumina HiSeq 2500. A second PCR of about 6 to 11 cycles was performed with a sample-barcoded 5' primer and a J-beta primer mix. Each TCR beta cDNA molecule received a unique molecular identifier from a template-switch 5' adaptor carrying 12 random nucleotides. Each sample yielded at least 2.5 million CDR3-containing paired-end reads. First-strand cDNA was synthesized from all RNA with the Mint cDNA synthesis kit, primed by a TRBC-specific oligonucleotide. Following uracil-DNA glycosylase treatment, a first 18-cycle PCR with universal primers M1SS and BC2_uni_R was performed on all cDNA. The authors processed their data as follows. Each sample was normalized by randomly selecting 1 million high-quality reads, each carrying a distinct molecular identifier. Instead of being binned into consensus sequences, reads that shared molecular identifiers were thrown out. MiTCR, with a Q25 quality threshold and the strictest error-elimination algorithm, was used for CDR3 identification, clonotype clustering and error correction. A nonparametric unseen species model with Euler transformation was used to estimate a lower bound on total TCR beta diversity. The raw public data were reprocessed by TCRdb itself: fastp quality trimming at Q25, MiXCR clonotype calling, in-frame beta chains only. One record per CDR3 amino acid sequence lists the most common genes and DNA. It is TCRdb's table, rather than the study itself, that gives the V and J calls and clone size. The sample table shows about 1,500,000 distinct CDR3 sequences, and roughly 40% are seen once. The top ten hold roughly 8.2% of the sample.

The rearranged chain carries TRBV5-1 and TRBJ2-2; the D gene could be TRBD1 or TRBD2, each one agreeing over 5 bases. This clonotype was obtained from a woman younger than 35 in good health. The sample consisted of blood. The nucleotide sequence is given as TGCGCCAGCAGCTTGGCCGAGGGGTTGCCCGGGGAGCTGTTTTTT. Its protein is CASSLAEGLPGELFF.